This TCR beta chain was recovered during a study of shared clonotypes between healthy human individuals. General study points: Clonotypes that were shared across a handful of donors made up approximately 5% of naive CD4 clonotypes. Estimated richness values were generally larger in naive subsets than in memory subsets. The generation probabilities recorded for non-shared clonotypes fell below those of clonotypes shared by all four donors.

V gave up 6 bases and J gave up 3 bases, with 6 bases separating them. The CDR3 totals 12 residues. Germline V CDR1 and CDR2: MDHEN, SYDVKM. The repertoire was sequenced with immunoSEQ multiplex PCR; TCRdb's copy has only in-frame clones and lacks some. The sample records nearly 1 million clones, around 80% being singletons. This clone was found many times. The antigen is not known. Distinct nucleotide sequences in the sample also encode this CDR3. The genes are TRBV28 and TRBJ1-5; unclear D gene. The origin of this receptor is a man between 18 and 35 years old in good health. Material: memory CD4+ T cells sorted from blood. The subset denotes: CD45RA-negative fraction. DNA for the CDR3: TGTGCCAGCAGAAGCCCCAATCAGCCCCAGCATTTT. It codes for CASRSPNQPQHF.